The table lists the clone carrying this T cell receptor beta chain with many counts. The CDR3 runs 15 residues. J lost 7 bases, V lost 2 bases, and 5 bases had no gene match. CDR1 and CDR2 (germline): MDHEN, SYDVKM. The record originates from a study of human T cells and chemical hapten exposure. The time point here: pre-sensitization, week 0. The treatment: therapeutic diphenylcyclopropenone sensitization with weekly scalp DPC. From the RACE reads, TCRdb called clonotypes with MiXCR, one entry per CDR3 protein. The sample contains 300,000 to 450,000 distinct CDR3 sequences, roughly 5% of which appear only once.

This receptor was taken from a woman aged 50 to 60 with alopecia areata. Some clones in this sample may be carry-over from other donors' samples. This sample comprised whole blood, obtained in connection with sensitization to the hapten diphenylcyclopropenone (DPC). The chain links TRBV28 to TRBJ2-1; TRBD2 matches at 10 bases. The CDR3 spells CASSLVTSGVNEQFF. In DNA, the CDR3 is TGTGCCAGCAGTTTAGTCACTAGCGGGGTGAATGAGCAGTTCTTC. Combining the CDR3 with reference TRBV28 and TRBJ2-1 gives the whole variable domain DVKVTQSSRYLVKRTGEKVFLECVQDMDHENMFWYRQDPGLGLRLIYFSYDVKMKEKGDIPEGYSVSREKKERFSLILESASTNQTSMYLCASSLVTSGVNEQFFGPGTRLTVL.